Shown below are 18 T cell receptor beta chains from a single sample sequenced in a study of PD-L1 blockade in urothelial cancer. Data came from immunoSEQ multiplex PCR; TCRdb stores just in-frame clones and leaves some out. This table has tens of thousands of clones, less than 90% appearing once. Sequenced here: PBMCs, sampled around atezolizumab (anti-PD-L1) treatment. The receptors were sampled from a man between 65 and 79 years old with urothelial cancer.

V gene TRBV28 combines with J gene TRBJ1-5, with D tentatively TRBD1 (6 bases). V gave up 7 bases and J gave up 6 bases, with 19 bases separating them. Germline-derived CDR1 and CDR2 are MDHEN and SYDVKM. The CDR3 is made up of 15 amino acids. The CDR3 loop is CASKPDRAIGQPQHF. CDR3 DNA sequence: TGTGCCAGCAAACCGGACAGAGCTATCGGTCAGCCCCAGCATTTT.

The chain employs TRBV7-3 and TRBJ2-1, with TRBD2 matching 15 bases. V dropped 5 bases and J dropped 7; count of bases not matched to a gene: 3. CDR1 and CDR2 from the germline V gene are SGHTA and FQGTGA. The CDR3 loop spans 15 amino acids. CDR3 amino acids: CASSAGTSGRNEQFF. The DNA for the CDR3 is TGTGCCAGCAGCGCCGGGACTAGCGGGAGGAATGAGCAGTTCTTC.

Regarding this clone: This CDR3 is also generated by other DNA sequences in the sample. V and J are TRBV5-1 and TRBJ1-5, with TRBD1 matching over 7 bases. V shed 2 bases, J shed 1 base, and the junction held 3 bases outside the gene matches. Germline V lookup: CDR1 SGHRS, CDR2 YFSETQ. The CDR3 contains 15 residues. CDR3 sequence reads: CASSFGTASNQPQHF. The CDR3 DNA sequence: TGCGCCAGCAGCTTTGGGACAGCGAGCAATCAGCCCCAGCATTTT.

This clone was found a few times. For the CDR3, the DNA is TGTGCCAGCAGCTCCTCCCTAGGGGCGGACTACAATGAGCAGTTCTTC. Translation: CASSSSLGADYNEQFF. The chain links TRBV7-9 to TRBJ2-1; TRBD1 is a possible D gene (5 bases). This CDR3 has 16 residues. Per the germline V gene, CDR1 is SEHNR and CDR2 is FQNEAQ (reference sequence). The V end lost 4 bases, the J end lost 3 bases, and 16 bases lay between the germline ends. Full variable domain (remainder filled in from reference TRBV7-9 and TRBJ2-1): DTGVSQNPRHKITKRGQNVTFRCDPISEHNRLYWYRQTLGQGPEFLTYFQNEAQLEKSRLLSDRFSAERPKGSFSTLEIQRTEQGDSAMYLCASSSSLGADYNEQFFGPGTRLTVL.

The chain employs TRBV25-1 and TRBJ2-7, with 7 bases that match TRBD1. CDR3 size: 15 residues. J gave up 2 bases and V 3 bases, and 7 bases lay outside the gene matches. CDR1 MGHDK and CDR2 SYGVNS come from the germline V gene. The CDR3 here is CASSDTWTGAYEQYF. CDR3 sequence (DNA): TGTGCCAGCAGTGACACCTGGACAGGAGCCTACGAGCAGTACTTC.

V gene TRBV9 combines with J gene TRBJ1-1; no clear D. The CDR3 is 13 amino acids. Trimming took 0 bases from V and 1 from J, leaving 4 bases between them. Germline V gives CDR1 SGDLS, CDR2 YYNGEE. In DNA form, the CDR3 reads TGTGCCAGCAGCGTAGCACAGAACACTGAAGCTTTCTTT. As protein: CASSVAQNTEAFF.

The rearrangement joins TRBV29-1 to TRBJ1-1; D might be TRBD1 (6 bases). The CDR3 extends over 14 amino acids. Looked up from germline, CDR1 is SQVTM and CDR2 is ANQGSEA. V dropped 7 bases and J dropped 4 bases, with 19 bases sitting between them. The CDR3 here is CSARDTGVLTEAFF. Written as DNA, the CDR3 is TGCAGCGCTAGGGACACTGGGGTTCTCACTGAAGCTTTCTTT.

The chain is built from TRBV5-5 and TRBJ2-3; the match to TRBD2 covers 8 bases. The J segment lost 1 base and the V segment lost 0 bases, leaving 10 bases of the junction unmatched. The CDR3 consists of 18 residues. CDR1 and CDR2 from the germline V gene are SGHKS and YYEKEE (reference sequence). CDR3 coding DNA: TGTGCCAGCAGCTTGGAGCTAGCGGGTGTCAGAGGCACAGATACGCAGTATTTT. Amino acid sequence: CASSLELAGVRGTDTQYF.

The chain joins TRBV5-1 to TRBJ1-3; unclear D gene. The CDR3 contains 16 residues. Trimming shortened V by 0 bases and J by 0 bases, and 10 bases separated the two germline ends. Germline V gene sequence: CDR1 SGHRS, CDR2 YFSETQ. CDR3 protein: CASSLGLLSSGNTIYF. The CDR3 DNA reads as TGCGCCAGCAGCTTGGGTCTCCTCAGCTCTGGAAACACCATATATTTT.

CDR3 amino acids: CASTMDRGDTEAFF. The CDR3 nucleotides read TGTGCCAGCACCATGGACAGGGGGGACACTGAAGCTTTCTTT. V usage is TRBV6-1 and J usage is TRBJ1-1; the match to TRBD1 covers 10 bases. The CDR3 loop spans 14 amino acids. The V gene's germline CDR1 is MNHNS and CDR2 SASEGT. Trimming took 7 bases from V and 3 from J; bases not matched to a gene: 5.

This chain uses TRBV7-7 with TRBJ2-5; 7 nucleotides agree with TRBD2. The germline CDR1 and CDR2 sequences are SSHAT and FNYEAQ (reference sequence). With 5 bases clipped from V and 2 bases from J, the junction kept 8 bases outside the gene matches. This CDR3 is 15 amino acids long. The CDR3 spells CASSPRGRVQETQYF. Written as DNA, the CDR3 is TGTGCCAGCAGCCCCCGTGGGAGGGTACAAGAGACCCAGTACTTC.

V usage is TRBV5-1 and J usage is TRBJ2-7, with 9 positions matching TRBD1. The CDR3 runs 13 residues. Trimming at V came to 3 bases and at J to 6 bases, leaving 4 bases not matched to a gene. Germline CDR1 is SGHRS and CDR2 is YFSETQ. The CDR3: CASSWDREREQYF. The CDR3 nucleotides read TGCGCCAGCAGCTGGGACAGGGAGCGCGAGCAGTACTTC.

CDR3 DNA sequence: TGCAGCGCCTCGAGACTAGCGGCTTACAATGAGCAGTTCTTC. Its translation is CSASRLAAYNEQFF. The chain employs TRBV29-1 and TRBJ2-1; 9 bases are shared with TRBD2. Per the germline V gene, CDR1 is SQVTM and CDR2 is ANQGSEA. V shed 7 bases and J 4 bases; nucleotides not matched to a gene: 8. The CDR3 is 14 amino acids.

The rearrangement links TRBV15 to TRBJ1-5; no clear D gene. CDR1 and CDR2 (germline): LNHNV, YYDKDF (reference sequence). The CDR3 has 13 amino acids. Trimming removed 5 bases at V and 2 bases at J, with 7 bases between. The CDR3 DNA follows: TGTGCCACCAGCCAGAGGGGCAATCAGCCCCAGCATTTT. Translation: CATSQRGNQPQHF.

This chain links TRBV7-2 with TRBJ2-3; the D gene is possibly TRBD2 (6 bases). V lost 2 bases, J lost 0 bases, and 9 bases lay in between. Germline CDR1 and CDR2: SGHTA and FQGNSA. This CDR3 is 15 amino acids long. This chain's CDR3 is CASSLRRGSTDTQYF. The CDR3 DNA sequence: TGTGCCAGCAGCTTAAGGCGGGGTAGCACAGATACGCAGTATTTT.

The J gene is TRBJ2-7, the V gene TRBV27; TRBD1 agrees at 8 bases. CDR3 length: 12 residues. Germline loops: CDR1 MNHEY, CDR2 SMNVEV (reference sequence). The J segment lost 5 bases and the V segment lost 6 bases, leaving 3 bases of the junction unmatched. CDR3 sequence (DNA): TGTGCCAGCAGAGGCAGGGGGCACGAGCAGTACTTC. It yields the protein CASRGRGHEQYF.

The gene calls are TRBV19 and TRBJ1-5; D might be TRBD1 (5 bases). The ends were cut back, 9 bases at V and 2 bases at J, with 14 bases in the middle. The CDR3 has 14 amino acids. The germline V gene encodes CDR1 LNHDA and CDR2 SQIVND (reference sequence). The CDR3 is CASHFRVGNQPQHF. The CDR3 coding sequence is TGTGCCAGCCACTTCAGGGTCGGCAATCAGCCCCAGCATTTT.

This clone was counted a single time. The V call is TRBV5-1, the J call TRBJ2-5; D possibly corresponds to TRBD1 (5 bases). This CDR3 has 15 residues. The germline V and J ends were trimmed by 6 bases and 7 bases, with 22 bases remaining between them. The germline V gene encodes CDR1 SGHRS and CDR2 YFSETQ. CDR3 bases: TGCGCCAGCACCCTAGGGGTACACTCTGAACGGACCCAGTACTTC. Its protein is CASTLGVHSERTQYF.